This record looks at one T cell receptor (beta chain) sequence and its context. No antigen is known for it. PCR used 60 Vbeta primers and 13 Jbeta primers. Using immunoSEQ multiplex PCR, the repertoire was profiled, and TCRdb retains in-frame clones only, with some absent. The data contain 100,000 to 150,000 clones, 78% of them seen just once; the ten biggest clones take up 3% to 4.5%. The data were obtained in a study of cytomegalovirus exposure and HLA in healthy donors. Study-wide background: Within an early data release were 80 million to 90 million unique TCRs drawn from HLA-typed donors. Study results and limitations: Earlier analysis found most TCR beta V segments productive about 87% or about 30% of the time. The study recorded 160 or so TCR beta chains that were cytomegalovirus-associated. Trimming of TCR beta V- and J-genes showed a link, identified in a later analysis, to a missense DCLRE1C variant.

Germline V gene sequence: CDR1 PRHDT, CDR2 FYEKMQ (reference sequence). V was cut by 0 bases and J by 4 bases, with 10 bases left in between. The CDR3 extends over 15 amino acids. The sequenced material came from PBMCs. The rearrangement uses TRBV13 and TRBJ1-3; the D is unclear. This TCR derives from a middle-aged man in good health and CMV-seronegative. The CDR3 coding sequence is TGTGCCAGCAGCTTAGGAGCTCAATCAGGAAACACCATATATTTT. Amino acid sequence: CASSLGAQSGNTIYF.